The rows below give T cell receptor beta chains drawn from one sample of a study of tumor-infiltrating lymphocytes in localized non-small cell lung cancer. The method was immunoSEQ multiplex PCR; TCRdb's version includes in-frame clones alone and lacks a portion of them. The sample has under 15,000 clones; 80% to 90% are singletons. The specimen sequenced was lung tumor tissue. Receptors were obtained from a human donor with non-small cell lung cancer. Both conserved end residues are part of each CDR3. A D gene is named only where the DNA matches it firmly. Clone size is given for some rows only: seen once, a few or many times, or a class if the clone is expanded.

abundance: NA
j_gene: TRBJ1-1
d_gene: NA
v_gene: TRBV4-1
CDR3aa: CASSQEAGGGYTEAFF
CDR3nt: TGCGCCAGCAGCCAAGAGGCGGGGGGAGGATACACTGAAGCTTTCTTT

abundance: few
j_gene: TRBJ2-1
d_gene: NA
v_gene: TRBV28
CDR3aa: CASTRGGQYNEQFF
CDR3nt: TGTGCCAGCACCCGCGGGGGACAGTACAATGAGCAGTTCTTC

abundance: few
j_gene: TRBJ2-1
d_gene: TRBD2
v_gene: TRBV28
CDR3aa: CASSFHPGLAASYNEQFF
CDR3nt: TGTGCCAGCAGTTTCCACCCGGGACTAGCAGCGAGTTACAATGAGCAGTTCTTC

abundance: once
j_gene: TRBJ2-3
d_gene: NA
v_gene: TRBV7-6
CDR3aa: CASSLGGMTDTQYF
CDR3nt: TGTGCCAGCAGCTTAGGGGGAATGACAGATACGCAGTATTTT

abundance: NA
j_gene: TRBJ2-7
d_gene: NA
v_gene: TRBV25-1
CDR3aa: CASSGPGITTYEQYF
CDR3nt: TGTGCCAGCAGTGGGCCGGGGATCACAACCTACGAGCAGTACTTC

abundance: NA
j_gene: TRBJ2-1
d_gene: TRBD2
v_gene: TRBV10-3
CDR3aa: CAISGTGTSGSNEQFF
CDR3nt: TGTGCCATCAGTGGTACCGGGACTAGCGGGAGTAATGAGCAGTTCTTC

abundance: NA
j_gene: TRBJ2-5
d_gene: TRBD2
v_gene: TRBV10-3
CDR3aa: CAISATSGRAGETQYF
CDR3nt: TGTGCCATCAGTGCCACTAGCGGGAGGGCCGGAGAGACCCAGTACTTC

abundance: NA
j_gene: TRBJ2-3
d_gene: NA
v_gene: TRBV6-5
CDR3aa: CASRRWESTDTQYF
CDR3nt: TGTGCCAGCAGACGGTGGGAAAGCACAGATACGCAGTATTTT

abundance: few
j_gene: TRBJ2-5
d_gene: TRBD1
v_gene: TRBV5-1
CDR3aa: CASGPGTGGETQYF
CDR3nt: TGCGCCAGCGGGCCTGGGACAGGGGGAGAGACCCAGTACTTC

abundance: NA
j_gene: TRBJ2-5
d_gene: TRBD1
v_gene: TRBV7-2
CDR3aa: CASSLGGQGGLETQYF
CDR3nt: TGTGCCAGCAGCCTCGGGGGACAGGGTGGTTTAGAGACCCAGTACTTC

abundance: NA
j_gene: TRBJ2-6
d_gene: NA
v_gene: TRBV5-5
CDR3aa: CASSLSMVTGANVLTF
CDR3nt: TGTGCCAGCAGCTTGTCTATGGTAACTGGGGCCAACGTCCTGACTTTC

abundance: NA
j_gene: TRBJ2-6
d_gene: NA
v_gene: TRBV2
CDR3aa: CASRGNGANVLTF
CDR3nt: TGTGCCAGCAGGGGGAACGGGGCCAACGTCCTGACTTTC

abundance: NA
j_gene: TRBJ2-1
d_gene: NA
v_gene: TRBV27
CDR3aa: CASSSWTNEQFF
CDR3nt: TGTGCCAGCAGTTCATGGACCAATGAGCAGTTCTTC

abundance: NA
j_gene: TRBJ2-1
d_gene: NA
v_gene: TRBV7-6
CDR3aa: CASSLDNEQFF
CDR3nt: TGTGCCAGCAGCCTCGACAATGAGCAGTTCTTC

abundance: NA
j_gene: TRBJ2-1
d_gene: NA
v_gene: TRBV2
CDR3aa: CASRRDRGNEQFF
CDR3nt: TGTGCCAGCAGAAGGGATAGGGGCAATGAGCAGTTCTTC

abundance: NA
j_gene: TRBJ2-1
d_gene: NA
v_gene: TRBV9
CDR3aa: CASSGDVGSYNEQFF
CDR3nt: TGTGCCAGCAGCGGGGACGTGGGCAGTTACAATGAGCAGTTCTTC

abundance: once
j_gene: TRBJ2-7
d_gene: NA
v_gene: TRBV20-1
CDR3aa: CSAPRTGEQYF
CDR3nt: TGCAGTGCTCCTAGGACGGGGGAGCAGTACTTC

abundance: NA
j_gene: TRBJ1-5
d_gene: TRBD1
v_gene: TRBV5-6
CDR3aa: CASSLRGHQPQHF
CDR3nt: TGTGCCAGCAGCTTAAGGGGGCATCAGCCCCAGCATTTT

abundance: NA
j_gene: TRBJ1-1
d_gene: NA
v_gene: TRBV19
CDR3aa: CASSKQNTEAFF
CDR3nt: TGTGCCAGTAGCAAGCAAAACACTGAAGCTTTCTTT

abundance: NA
j_gene: TRBJ2-1
d_gene: NA
v_gene: TRBV5-6
CDR3aa: CASSLEWSSYNEQFF
CDR3nt: TGTGCCAGCAGCTTAGAATGGAGCTCCTACAATGAGCAGTTCTTC

abundance: NA
j_gene: TRBJ2-1
d_gene: NA
v_gene: TRBV7-9
CDR3aa: CASSPSTPYNEQFF
CDR3nt: TGTGCCAGCAGCCCGTCGACACCCTACAATGAGCAGTTCTTC

abundance: NA
j_gene: TRBJ2-1
d_gene: TRBD1
v_gene: TRBV6-6
CDR3aa: CASSDRGLNDEQFF
CDR3nt: TGTGCCAGCAGTGACAGGGGGCTTAACGATGAGCAGTTCTTC

abundance: NA
j_gene: TRBJ1-3
d_gene: TRBD1
v_gene: TRBV28
CDR3aa: CASSGRGQGNTIYF
CDR3nt: TGTGCCAGCAGTGGCAGGGGACAGGGAAACACCATATATTTT

abundance: NA
j_gene: TRBJ2-7
d_gene: TRBD2
v_gene: TRBV28
CDR3aa: CASSPPTSGSYEQYF
CDR3nt: TGTGCCAGCAGTCCCCCGACTAGCGGGAGCTACGAGCAGTACTTC

abundance: NA
j_gene: TRBJ2-5
d_gene: NA
v_gene: TRBV18
CDR3aa: CASSQQHGGSETQYF
CDR3nt: TGTGCCAGCTCACAACAACACGGGGGTTCGGAGACCCAGTACTTC

abundance: NA
j_gene: TRBJ1-5
d_gene: NA
v_gene: TRBV19
CDR3aa: CASSDKFRPQHF
CDR3nt: TGTGCCAGTAGTGACAAATTTCGGCCCCAGCATTTT

abundance: NA
j_gene: TRBJ2-5
d_gene: NA
v_gene: TRBV11-2
CDR3aa: CASRALVGETQYF
CDR3nt: TGTGCCAGCAGGGCCCTTGTTGGGGAGACCCAGTACTTC

abundance: NA
j_gene: TRBJ2-5
d_gene: NA
v_gene: TRBV11-3
CDR3aa: CASSPPGSPETQYF
CDR3nt: TGTGCCAGCAGCCCTCCCGGCTCTCCGGAGACCCAGTACTTC

abundance: NA
j_gene: TRBJ2-1
d_gene: TRBD2
v_gene: TRBV10-2
CDR3aa: CASSEWVSGSGVDNEQFF
CDR3nt: TGCGCCAGCAGTGAGTGGGTTAGCGGGAGTGGGGTGGACAATGAGCAGTTCTTC

abundance: NA
j_gene: TRBJ1-2
d_gene: NA
v_gene: TRBV12-5
CDR3aa: CASGPSGQGYYGYTF
CDR3nt: TGTGCTAGTGGTCCCTCGGGGCAGGGCTACTATGGCTACACCTTC

abundance: NA
j_gene: TRBJ1-5
d_gene: NA
v_gene: TRBV28
CDR3aa: CAIRAGNNQPQHF
CDR3nt: TGTGCCATCCGCGCAGGGAACAATCAGCCCCAGCATTTT

abundance: once
j_gene: TRBJ1-1
d_gene: NA
v_gene: TRBV25-1
CDR3aa: CASSEYFPTQNTEAFF
CDR3nt: TGTGCCAGCAGTGAATATTTTCCGACACAAAACACTGAAGCTTTCTTT

abundance: NA
j_gene: TRBJ1-5
d_gene: NA
v_gene: TRBV28
CDR3aa: CASSFRGEEQPQHF
CDR3nt: TGTGCCAGCAGTTTTAGGGGTGAGGAGCAGCCCCAGCATTTT

abundance: NA
j_gene: TRBJ1-5
d_gene: NA
v_gene: TRBV30
CDR3aa: CAWSVQGQQPQHF
CDR3nt: TGTGCCTGGAGTGTCCAGGGGCAACAGCCCCAGCATTTT

abundance: NA
j_gene: TRBJ2-3
d_gene: NA
v_gene: TRBV19
CDR3aa: CASSVDASTDTQYF
CDR3nt: TGTGCCAGTAGTGTCGACGCAAGCACAGATACGCAGTATTTT